Listed here is a single T cell receptor beta chain. Its target antigen remains unknown. It has no much larger one-base neighbor in the sample; base qualities were not kept. The CDR3 contains 15 residues, cysteine and phenylalanine counted. Solely the CDR3 DNA is kept, with 45 bases framed from the first base. The CDR1 and CDR2 encoded by the germline V gene are MNHEY and SVGAGI. V was cut back by 4 bases and J by 7 bases, leaving a gap of 17 bases between them. Every donor in the study was a healthy Caucasian. The twin cohort comprised three pairs of female monozygotic twins, all aged roughly 18 to 30 years. Peripheral blood mononuclear cells were the source from which RNA for the TCR libraries was isolated. The sample is drawn from a study of identical twins (dated by TCRdb to about 2016). Study-wide context: The study deep-sequenced TCR alpha and beta repertoires from monozygotic twins, unrelated adults of various ages and cord blood to test whether fetal clonotypes persist. Replicate twin experiments were performed at different times using different library preparation protocols to rule out contamination.

The method was 5' RACE. TCRdb records Illumina HiSeq 2000 as the sequencer. Template switching introduced a universal primer binding site; the final cDNA contained a unique molecular identifier, enabling accurate counting of TCR cDNA molecules. Specific primers in the conserved constant-segment region were used to synthesize first-strand cDNA for the TCR alpha and beta chains. To control for contamination, every cDNA library carried two barcodes: a SMART-Mk sample barcode plus Illumina barcodes. TruSeq adapter sequences along with Illumina sample barcodes were introduced in two successive PCR steps. Sequencing of the TCR alpha and beta cDNA libraries was done on the Illumina HiSeq platform using custom primers. The original pipeline was this. Unique molecular identifiers were extracted from raw reads with MiGEC, and CDR3 positions were determined with MiXCR. For each individual, recombination models were inferred using an EM algorithm with the repgenHMM and IGoR tools. The analysis of shared clonotypes was done with the tcR package in R, with sharing normalized by the product of cloneset sizes. Out-of-frame nonproductive sequences were analyzed to study raw recombination free of thymic and clonal selection effects. The public reads were reprocessed in TCRdb via fastp at Q25 and MiXCR, keeping in-frame beta chains. Rows are combined by CDR3 protein, so each entry shows the most common genes and DNA. For this entry, the V and J calls and clone size follow TCRdb and not the study's own pipeline. Recorded for this sample are under 800,000 distinct CDR3 sequences; 21% of them occurred a single time. The top ten hold 4% to 5.5% of the sample.

Overall study outcomes, separate from this receptor: Conclusions relied on cross-sectional statistical analysis, since the same donors could not be followed over many years. In beta out-of-frame sequences, excess twin sharing was weaker, because having fewer shared sequences lowered the signal-to-noise ratio. Invariant T cells such as MAIT and iNKT could partly confound zero-insertion analyses, though diverse VJ usage argued against this for most clonotypes. Out-of-frame TCR alpha sharing in monozygotic twins was systematically underestimated by recombination models, whereas sharing between unrelated individuals was in agreement with the recombination models. Compared with coincidental sharing between unrelated individuals, out-of-frame TCR alpha sequences shared between twins showed an excess of sequences with low generation probability. Abundant cord blood beta clonotypes had fewer insertions, young adult naive repertoires showed a similar but weaker trend, and memory repertoires showed no such trend.

These data were also reused for a study on T cells expressing NK-cell markers. In that second paper, the authors write: In sorted CD3+CD56+NKG2C+, CD3+CD56+NKG2C- and CD3+CD56-NKG2C+ T-cell subsets from 7 or 8 donors, TCR beta-chain repertoires were profiled. Among the eight sequenced donors, seven were HCMV-seropositive and one was HCMV-seronegative. To restrict sorting to alphabetaTCR-expressing T cells, an anti-gammadeltaTCR antibody was added in several experiments. In several donors, the dominant CD3+CD56+NKG2C+ clonotypes were among the top 10 CD8+ clonotypes and accounted for roughly 1.0-7.5% of CD8+ T cells. Those dominant clonotypes were again the most abundant among CD3+CD56-NKG2C+ cells in a few donors, at about 28.3-65%. It remained unclear whether the expanded NKG2C-expressing T cell clones were specific for HCMV antigens. All eight donors whose samples were sequenced were randomly selected healthy volunteers, three of them men and five women. To determine HCMV serostatus, a commercial ELISA kit was used to detect HCMV-specific IgG in serum. For about 6 donors, unsorted PBMC were also used to sequence bulk peripheral blood T-cell repertoires. MIGEC was used to demultiplex reads and group reads by UMI, and MiTCR was used to assemble and quantify clonotypes. To remove erroneous sequences, TCR cDNA sequences were retained only when supported by two or more reads. Downstream repertoire analysis used the tcR package, and clonotypes were matched across fractions by CDR3 nucleotide sequence plus V segment. VDJmatch was used to annotate antigen specificity against VDJdb, with one amino acid substitution in CDR3 permitted.

The rearranged chain carries TRBV6-5 and TRBJ2-1; the D element might be TRBD1 or TRBD2, as each aligns at 7 bases. Sequenced input: PBMCs. The receptor was derived from a woman under 30 in good health. The CDR3 region: CASSSDRRGNNEQFF. At the DNA level, the sequence is TGTGCCAGCAGTTCGGACAGGCGGGGGAATAATGAGCAGTTCTTC.